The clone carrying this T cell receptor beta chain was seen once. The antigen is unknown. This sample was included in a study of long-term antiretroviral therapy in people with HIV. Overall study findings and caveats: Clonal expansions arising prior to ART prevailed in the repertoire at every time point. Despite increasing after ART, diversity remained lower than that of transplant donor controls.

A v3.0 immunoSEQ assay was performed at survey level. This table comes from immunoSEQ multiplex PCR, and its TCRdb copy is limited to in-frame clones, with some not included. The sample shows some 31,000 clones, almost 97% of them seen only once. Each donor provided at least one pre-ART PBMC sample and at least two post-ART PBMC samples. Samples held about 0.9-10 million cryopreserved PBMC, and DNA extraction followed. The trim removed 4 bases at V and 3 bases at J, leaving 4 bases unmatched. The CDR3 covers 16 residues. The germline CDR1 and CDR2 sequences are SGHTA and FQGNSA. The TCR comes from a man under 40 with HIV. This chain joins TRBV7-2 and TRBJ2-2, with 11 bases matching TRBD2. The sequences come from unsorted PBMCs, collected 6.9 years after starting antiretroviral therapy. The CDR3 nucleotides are TGTGCCAGCAGCTCCCTTAGCGGGGGGGACACCGGGGAGCTGTTTTTT. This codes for CASSSLSGGDTGELFF. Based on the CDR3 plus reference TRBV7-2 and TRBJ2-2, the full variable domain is GAGVSQSPSNKVTEKGKDVELRCDPISGHTALYWYRQSLGQGLEFLIYFQGNSAPDKSGLPSDRFSAERTGGSVSTLTIQRTQQEDSAVYLCASSSLSGGDTGELFFGEGSRLTVL.